The 10 T cell receptor beta chains in this list originate from one sample, sequenced in a study of T cells in localized non-small cell lung cancer. Measured with immunoSEQ multiplex PCR; TCRdb has only the in-frame clones, and not every one. The table lists tens of thousands of clones, roughly nine tenths of them singletons. This specimen consisted of peripheral blood, obtained before any cancer treatment. All receptors derive from a woman aged 40 to 75 with stage I lung adenocarcinoma.

This chain connects TRBV9 to TRBJ2-1; 12 positions match TRBD1. The CDR3 loop spans 15 amino acids. CDR1 and CDR2 from the germline V gene are SGDLS and YYNGEE. J lost 8 bases, V lost 0 bases, and 3 bases had no gene match. The CDR3 nucleotides read TGTGCCAGCAGCGTAGAGGGACAGGGGGCAGATGAGCAGTTCTTC. It yields the protein CASSVEGQGADEQFF. Using reference TRBV9 and TRBJ2-1 for the parts outside the CDR3, the full variable domain is DSGVTQTPKHLITATGQRVTLRCSPRSGDLSVYWYQQSLDQGLQFLIQYYNGEERAKGNILERFSAQQFPDLHSELNLSSLELGDSALYFCASSVEGQGADEQFFGPGTRLTVL.

CDR3 in DNA: TGTGCCAGTAATAGGGGGGCGAACACCGGGGAGCTGTTTTTT. This sequence encodes CASNRGANTGELFF. This rearrangement joins TRBV6-5 to TRBJ2-2; perhaps D is TRBD1 or TRBD2 (6 bases each). The CDR3 length is 14 residues. Germline V CDR1 and CDR2: MNHEY, SVGAGI. V was cut by 9 bases and J by 0 bases, with 11 bases left in between.

V gene TRBV9 combines with J gene TRBJ1-4; no definite D call. Trimming cost V 2 bases and J 3 bases, with 8 bases left between them. Germline-derived CDR1 and CDR2 are SGDLS and YYNGEE. This CDR3 is 14 amino acids long. In nucleotides, the CDR3 is TGTGCCAGCAGCGTGGACCATGCTAATGAAAAACTGTTTTTT. Translated: CASSVDHANEKLFF.

The chain has TRBV21-1 and TRBJ2-1; the table names TRBD2, a call not compared with the DNA. TRBV21-1 constitutes a pseudogene. This CDR3 is 17 amino acids long. As DNA, the CDR3 is TGTGCCAGCAGCAAAGTTAGCGGGGTTAGAAGTCGGGGTGAGCAGTTCTTC. Residues: CASSKVSGVRSRGEQFF.

V gene TRBV10-3 combines with J gene TRBJ1-5; 8 positions agree with TRBD1. The CDR3 is made up of 12 amino acids. Germline V gives CDR1 ENHRY, CDR2 SYGVKD. J gave up 5 bases and V 9 bases, and 3 bases lay outside the gene matches. The CDR3 DNA sequence: TGTGCCATACAGGGGGGTGATCAGCCCCAGCATTTT. Translation gives CAIQGGDQPQHF.

The gene calls are TRBV7-9 and TRBJ2-7, with D perhaps TRBD2 (6 bases). This CDR3 is built from 14 residues. Germline CDR1 SEHNR, CDR2 FQNEAQ (reference sequence). Between the trimmed V and J ends, which lost 6 bases and 6 bases, there was a span of 18 bases. CDR3 residues: CASRLPGVQGEQYF. The CDR3 nucleotides are TGTGCCAGCAGACTGCCGGGGGTTCAGGGCGAGCAGTACTTC.

This clone was counted a single time. The rearrangement joins TRBV6-5 to TRBJ1-4, with 8 bases lining up with TRBD1. Germline values: CDR1 MNHEY, CDR2 SVGAGI. The CDR3 is 14 residues long. V shed 7 bases and J 10 bases; nucleotides not matched to a gene: 11. Here the CDR3 reads CASNPAGGAGKLFF. CDR3 in DNA: TGTGCCAGCAATCCAGCAGGGGGCGCGGGAAAACTGTTTTTT.

The chain joins TRBV5-4 to TRBJ1-2, with 7 bases aligning to TRBD1. The CDR3 sequence is 12 residues long. The ends lost 7 bases at V and 4 bases at J; junction bases unmatched: 4. Germline CDR1 and CDR2: SGHNT and YYREEE (reference sequence). This chain's CDR3 is CASQGQSYGYTF. As DNA, the CDR3 is TGTGCCAGCCAGGGACAGAGCTATGGCTACACCTTC.

The chain couples TRBV5-1 to TRBJ1-3; D might be TRBD1 (5 bases). Looked up from germline, CDR1 is SGHRS and CDR2 is YFSETQ. The CDR3 contains 14 residues. The V gene lost 4 bases and the J gene lost 3 bases, with 11 bases spanning the gap. CDR3 in amino acids: CASSLSGLGNTIYF. DNA of the CDR3: TGCGCCAGCAGCCTATCGGGACTTGGAAACACCATATATTTT.

This rearrangement joins TRBV4-1 to TRBJ2-2; 7 bases are shared with TRBD2. The ends lost 1 base at V and 1 base at J; junction bases unmatched: 3. In germline, CDR1 is MGHRA, CDR2 YSYEKL. This CDR3 has 16 amino acids. The CDR3 sequence is CASSQVIAGNTGELFF. DNA of the CDR3: TGCGCCAGCAGCCAAGTAATAGCGGGGAACACCGGGGAGCTGTTTTTT.